This TCR beta chain was documented in a study of shared clonotypes between healthy human individuals. Study outcomes and limitations: Generation probabilities were higher for clonotypes shared across all four sorted-subset donors than for unshared ones.

Under the authors' procedure: In the immunoSEQ data, sequences were junction-only and lacked quality scores, so filtering differed. Profiling relied on immunoSEQ multiplex PCR, and the TCRdb table lists in-frame clones only, not all of them. V and J calls and clone size are copied from that table; D and trimming were computed from the DNA. The sample carries approximately 980,000 clones, 76% recorded once. Germline V gives CDR1 MNHEY, CDR2 SVGAGI. CDR3 length: 10 amino acids. This clone was seen a single time. Its antigen remains unidentified. One end of the junction does not line up with germline, which may come from a read error.

The V gene is TRBV6-5, the J gene TRBJ1-2, with D perhaps matching TRBD1 (5 bases). This TCR was recovered from a man aged 18 to 35 in good health. The sample was memory CD4+ T cells sorted from blood. Indicated subset: CD45RA-negative fraction. CDR3 coding DNA: TGTGCCAGCAGCGAGGGGCGGGTAGTCTTC. Translation gives CASSEGRVVF.